This T cell receptor (beta chain) was sequenced in a study of cytomegalovirus exposure and HLA in healthy donors. Whole-study results and caveats: Data from an earlier analysis indicated that most TCR beta V segments were productive either about 90% or about 30% of the time. Most CMV-associated TCR beta chains were later found to appear HLA-restricted. Many donors shared some public TCRs, even though most TCR sequences were rare.

Researchers ran the PCR with 60 Vbeta and 13 Jbeta primers. Clones were sequenced by immunoSEQ multiplex PCR, and TCRdb holds only the in-frame ones, with some missing. The data hold 150,000 or so clones, with approximately 70% observed a single time. For this clone: Its antigen remains unknown.

The sequencing input was PBMCs. The clonotype comes from a human donor in good health.

CDR3 protein: CASSDPGQPYGYTF. The CDR3, as DNA: TGCGCCAGCAGCGACCCGGGACAGCCCTATGGCTACACCTTC. The chain carries TRBV5-1 and TRBJ1-2, with 7 nucleotides matching TRBD1. The germline V gene encodes CDR1 SGHRS and CDR2 YFSETQ. V lost 4 bases, J lost 4 bases, and 7 bases stayed unmatched. This CDR3 is built from 14 residues.